Given below is one T cell receptor beta chain in context. This entry is derived from a study of blood T cell repertoires in COVID-19. V trimming: 2 bases; J trimming: 4 bases; junction bases outside the gene matches: 7. The CDR3 totals 16 residues. Germline lookup yields CDR1 MGHRA and CDR2 YSYEKL. Libraries were prepared by immunoSEQ multiplex PCR; TCRdb keeps only in-frame clonotypes and omits some of them. This table holds fewer than 250,000 clones, about 88% found once. The source material was peripheral blood. The chain carries TRBV4-1 and TRBJ2-5, with 10 positions matching TRBD2. The TCR comes from a woman aged 55-75 years with acute or convalescent COVID-19. CDR3 in amino acids: CASSQLAGGDPETQYF. CDR3 nucleotides: TGCGCCAGCAGCCAATTAGCGGGAGGAGACCCAGAGACCCAGTACTTC.